What follows are 15 T cell receptor beta chains derived from one specimen sequenced in a study of blood T cell repertoires in COVID-19. Sequenced by immunoSEQ multiplex PCR; TCRdb stores in-frame clones only, minus some. This sample has hundreds of thousands of clones, with around four fifths found just once. The material sequenced was peripheral blood. These receptors came from a woman at least 80 years old with acute or convalescent COVID-19.

This chain uses TRBV6-5 with TRBJ1-1; 9 bases line up with TRBD1. The CDR3 extends over 13 amino acids. The ends lost 6 bases at V and 4 bases at J; junction bases unmatched: 3. Germline-derived CDR1 and CDR2 are MNHEY and SVGAGI. For the CDR3, the DNA is TGTGCCAGCAGATTGACAGGGGGCACTGAAGCTTTCTTT. Translating it yields CASRLTGGTEAFF.

The chain joins TRBV15 to TRBJ2-3; 11 bases are a match to TRBD2. The germline V gene has CDR1 LNHNV and CDR2 YYDKDF (reference sequence). V lost 0 bases to trimming and J lost 4 bases; unmatched junction nucleotides: 3. The CDR3 consists of 16 residues. This chain's CDR3 is CATSRELAGVSDTQYF. CDR3 nucleotide sequence: TGTGCCACCAGCAGAGAACTAGCGGGGGTGTCAGATACGCAGTATTTT.

The V gene is TRBV9, the J gene TRBJ2-1, with 15 bases that match TRBD2. The junction had 8 bases not matched to a gene; V was cut back by 4 bases and J by 3 bases. Per germline, CDR1 SGDLS and CDR2 YYNGEE. This CDR3 spans 18 amino acids. The CDR3 loop is CASSPGTSGGKYYNEQFF. CDR3 DNA sequence: TGTGCCAGCAGCCCCGGGACTAGCGGGGGGAAATACTACAATGAGCAGTTCTTC.

This rearrangement joins TRBV9 to TRBJ2-5, with 8 bases lining up with TRBD1. V was pared by 3 bases and J by 2 bases, with 3 bases of the junction left unmatched. The V gene's germline CDR1 is SGDLS and CDR2 YYNGEE. This CDR3 is built from 14 residues. CDR3 DNA sequence: TGTGCCAGCAGCGCCCGGACAGGGCAAGAGACCCAGTACTTC. It yields the protein CASSARTGQETQYF.

The chain uses TRBV4-2 and TRBJ2-1; no reliable D call. The ends were cut back, 1 base at V and 4 bases at J, with 8 bases in the middle. CDR1 LGHNA and CDR2 YNFKEQ come from the germline V gene. This CDR3 region has 14 residues. The CDR3 is CASSQGSNYNEQFF. CDR3 nucleotide sequence: TGTGCCAGCAGCCAAGGGTCTAATTACAATGAGCAGTTCTTC.

The chain couples TRBV7-9 to TRBJ2-3; no clear D. CDR3 length: 16 amino acids. V was trimmed by 1 base and J by 0 bases, leaving 11 bases between them. Germline assignment: CDR1 SEHNR and CDR2 FQNEAQ (reference sequence). The CDR3 DNA sequence: TGTGCCAGCAGCTTAGGTTCCATACTCAGCACAGATACGCAGTATTTT. It translates to CASSLGSILSTDTQYF.

The sample holds one count of this clone. The chain recombines TRBV7-3 with TRBJ2-2; the D gene is possibly TRBD2 (6 bases). Trimming stripped 2 bases from V and 4 bases from J, with 11 bases between. The germline CDR1 and CDR2 sequences are SGHTA and FQGTGA. This CDR3 has 15 amino acids. Here the CDR3 reads CASSLFSGGTGELFF. CDR3 DNA: TGTGCCAGCAGCTTATTTAGCGGAGGCACCGGGGAGCTGTTTTTT.

The chain recombines TRBV25-1 with TRBJ1-2; the match to TRBD1 covers 9 bases. This CDR3 comprises 15 residues. V shed 5 bases, J shed 5 bases, and the junction held 9 bases outside the gene matches. Germline assignment: CDR1 MGHDK and CDR2 SYGVNS. CDR3 in amino acids: CASSPPGTGSYGYTF. CDR3 coding DNA: TGTGCCAGCAGTCCCCCCGGGACAGGGAGTTATGGCTACACCTTC.

J is TRBJ1-5 and V is TRBV7-2; 7 bases map to TRBD1. V shed 4 bases, J shed 6 bases, and the junction held 9 bases outside the gene matches. This CDR3 is 15 amino acids long. CDR1 is SGHTA and CDR2 is FQGNSA in the germline V gene. In DNA, the CDR3 is TGTGCCAGCAGCTCCAGCACAGGGGTAAGTCAGCCCCAGCATTTT. Encoded protein: CASSSSTGVSQPQHF.

The V and J genes are TRBV19 and TRBJ2-7; possible D gene TRBD2, 6 bases. CDR1 is LNHDA and CDR2 is SQIVND in the germline V gene (reference sequence). The CDR3 sequence is 13 residues long. Between the trimmed V and J ends, which lost 3 bases and 2 bases, there was a span of 8 bases. In DNA, the CDR3 is TGTGCCAGTAGTATCCAGCGGGCCTACGAGCAGTACTTC. Its protein product is CASSIQRAYEQYF.

V is TRBV5-5 and J is TRBJ1-4; D remains ambiguous. Germline loops: CDR1 SGHKS, CDR2 YYEKEE (reference sequence). V dropped 4 bases and J dropped 3 bases, with 16 bases sitting between them. The CDR3 sequence is 16 residues long. CDR3 nucleotides: TGTGCCAGCAGCCCCTACATTAGCTCGGCTAATGAAAAACTGTTTTTT. It translates to CASSPYISSANEKLFF.

J is TRBJ2-7 and V is TRBV7-8, with 8 bases that match TRBD1. Germline CDR1 is SGHVS and CDR2 is FQNEAQ. The CDR3 runs to 14 residues. J lost 4 bases, V lost 5 bases, and 7 bases had no gene match. CDR3 nucleotide sequence: TGTGCCAGCAGCGGACCAGGGGGCTTTTACGAGCAGTACTTC. Translating gives CASSGPGGFYEQYF.

V and J are TRBV27 and TRBJ1-4; 7 positions match TRBD1. The CDR3 is 15 amino acids. The germline CDR1 and CDR2 sequences are MNHEY and SMNVEV (reference sequence). Trimming removed 6 bases from V and 4 bases from J; junction bases left unmatched: 8. Written as DNA, the CDR3 is TGTGCCAGCAGCCCGCCGGGACAGATTAATGAAAAACTGTTTTTT. This translates into CASSPPGQINEKLFF.

The chain uses TRBV6-1 and TRBJ2-7; 8 nucleotides line up with TRBD1. V shed 3 bases, J shed 3 bases, and the junction held 7 bases outside the gene matches. Looked up from germline, CDR1 is MNHNS and CDR2 is SASEGT. CDR3 size: 15 residues. The CDR3 sequence is CASSDTGGVIYEQYF. The CDR3 DNA sequence: TGTGCCAGCAGTGATACAGGGGGTGTTATCTACGAGCAGTACTTC.

This rearrangement joins TRBV5-1 to TRBJ1-2, with D possibly TRBD1 on 5 matching bases. V was clipped by 0 bases and J by 8 bases, with 17 bases between them. This CDR3 region has 15 residues. The germline gives CDR1 SGHRS, CDR2 YFSETQ. This CDR3 reads CASSLAGQRAEGYTF. The CDR3 region has the DNA TGCGCCAGCAGCTTGGCAGGACAAAGGGCGGAAGGCTACACCTTC.